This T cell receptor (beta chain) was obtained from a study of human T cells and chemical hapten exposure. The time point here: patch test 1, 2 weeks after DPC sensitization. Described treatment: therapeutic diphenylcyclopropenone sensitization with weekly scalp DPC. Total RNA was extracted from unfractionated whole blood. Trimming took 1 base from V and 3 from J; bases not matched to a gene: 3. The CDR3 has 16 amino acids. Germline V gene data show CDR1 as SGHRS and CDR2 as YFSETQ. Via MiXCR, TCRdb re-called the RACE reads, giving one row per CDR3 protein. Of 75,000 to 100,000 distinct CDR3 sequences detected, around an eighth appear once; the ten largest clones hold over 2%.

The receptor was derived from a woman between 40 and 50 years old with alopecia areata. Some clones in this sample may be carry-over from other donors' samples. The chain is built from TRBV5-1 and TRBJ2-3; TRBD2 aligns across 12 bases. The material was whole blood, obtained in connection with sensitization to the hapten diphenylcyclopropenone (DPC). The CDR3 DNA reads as TGCGCCAGCAGCTTGACACTAGCGGGAGGAACAGATACGCAGTATTTT. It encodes CASSLTLAGGTDTQYF.